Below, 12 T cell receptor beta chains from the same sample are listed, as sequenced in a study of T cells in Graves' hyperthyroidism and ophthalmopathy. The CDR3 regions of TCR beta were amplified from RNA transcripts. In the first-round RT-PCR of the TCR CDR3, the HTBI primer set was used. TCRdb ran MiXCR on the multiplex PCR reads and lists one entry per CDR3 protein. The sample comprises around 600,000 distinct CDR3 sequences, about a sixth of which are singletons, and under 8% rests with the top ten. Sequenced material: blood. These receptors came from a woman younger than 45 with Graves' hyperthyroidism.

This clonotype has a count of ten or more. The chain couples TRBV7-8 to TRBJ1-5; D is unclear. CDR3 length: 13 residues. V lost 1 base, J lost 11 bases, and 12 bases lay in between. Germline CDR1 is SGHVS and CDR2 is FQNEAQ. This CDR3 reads CASSLDGSAAQHF. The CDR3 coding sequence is TGTGCCAGCAGCTTAGATGGGAGTGCGGCCCAGCATTTT. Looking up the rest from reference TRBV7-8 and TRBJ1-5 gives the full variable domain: GAGVSQSPRYKVAKRGQDVALRCDPISGHVSLFWYQQALGQGPEFLTYFQNEAQLDKSGLPSDRFFAERPEGSVSTLKIQRTQQEDSAVYLCASSLDGSAAQHFGDGTRLSIL.

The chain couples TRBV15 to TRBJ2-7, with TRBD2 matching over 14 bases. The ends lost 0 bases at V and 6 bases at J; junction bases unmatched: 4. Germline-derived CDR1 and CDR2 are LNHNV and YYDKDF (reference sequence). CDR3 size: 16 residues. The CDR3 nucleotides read TGTGCCACCAGCAGAGATTGGACTAGCGGGAGGACCGAGCAGTACTTC. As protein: CATSRDWTSGRTEQYF.

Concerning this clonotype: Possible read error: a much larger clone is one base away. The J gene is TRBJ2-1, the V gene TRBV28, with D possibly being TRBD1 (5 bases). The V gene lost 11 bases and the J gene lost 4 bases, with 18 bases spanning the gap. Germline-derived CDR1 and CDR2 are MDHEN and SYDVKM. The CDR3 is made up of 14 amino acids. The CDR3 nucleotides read TGTGCCGGCATACTAAGTTCAGGGTACAATGAGCAGTTCTTC. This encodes CAGILSSGYNEQFF.

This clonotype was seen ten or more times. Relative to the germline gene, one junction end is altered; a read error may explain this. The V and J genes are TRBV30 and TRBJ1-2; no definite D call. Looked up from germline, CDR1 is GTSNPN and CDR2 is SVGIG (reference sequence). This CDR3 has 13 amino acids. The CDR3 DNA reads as TGTGCCTGGAGCGATTTCCACATCGACGGGCCTTCCTTC. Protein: CAWSDFHIDGPSF.

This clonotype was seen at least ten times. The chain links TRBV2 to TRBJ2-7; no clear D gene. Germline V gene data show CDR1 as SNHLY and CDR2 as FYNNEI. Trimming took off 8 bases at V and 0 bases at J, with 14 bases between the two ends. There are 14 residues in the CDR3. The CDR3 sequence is CASQWTQNSYEQYF. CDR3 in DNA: TGTGCCAGCCAGTGGACCCAAAACTCCTACGAGCAGTACTTC.

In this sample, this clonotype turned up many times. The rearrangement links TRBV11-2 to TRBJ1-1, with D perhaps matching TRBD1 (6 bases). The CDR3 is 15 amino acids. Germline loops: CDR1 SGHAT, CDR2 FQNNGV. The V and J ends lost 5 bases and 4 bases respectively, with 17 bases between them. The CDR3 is CASSPLQGFSTEAFF. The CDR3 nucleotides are TGTGCCAGCAGCCCCTTACAGGGTTTCAGCACTGAAGCTTTCTTT.

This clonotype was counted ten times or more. The CDR3 nucleotides are TGTGCCAGCAGTCAACTGACTAGCGGGAGGAAGGGGCACGTTGAGCAGTTCTTC. Translated, it gives CASSQLTSGRKGHVEQFF. This chain links TRBV6-1 with TRBJ2-1; 13 bases line up with TRBD2. CDR1 and CDR2 (germline): MNHNS, SASEGT. Unmatched junction bases numbered 16, after V lost 5 bases and J lost 9 bases. The CDR3 length is 18 residues.

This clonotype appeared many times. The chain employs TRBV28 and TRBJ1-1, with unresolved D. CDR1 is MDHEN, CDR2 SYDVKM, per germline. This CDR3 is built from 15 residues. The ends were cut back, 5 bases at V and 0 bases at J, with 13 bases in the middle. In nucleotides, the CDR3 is TGTGCCAGCAGTATGACGGTCCCACTGAACACTGAAGCTTTCTTT. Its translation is CASSMTVPLNTEAFF.

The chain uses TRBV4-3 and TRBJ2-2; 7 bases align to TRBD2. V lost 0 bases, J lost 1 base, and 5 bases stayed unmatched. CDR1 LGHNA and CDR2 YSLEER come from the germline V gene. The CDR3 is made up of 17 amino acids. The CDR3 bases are TGCGCCAGCAGCCAAGATCCGGCTAGCGGGAACACCGGGGAGCTGTTTTTT. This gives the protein CASSQDPASGNTGELFF.

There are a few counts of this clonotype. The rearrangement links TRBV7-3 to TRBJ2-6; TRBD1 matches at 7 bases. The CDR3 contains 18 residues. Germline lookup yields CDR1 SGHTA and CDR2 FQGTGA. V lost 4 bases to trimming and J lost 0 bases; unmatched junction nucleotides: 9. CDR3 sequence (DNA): TGTGCCAGCAGCTCCTTTGGGACAGCGCTCTCTGGGGCCAACGTCCTGACTTTC. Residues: CASSSFGTALSGANVLTF.

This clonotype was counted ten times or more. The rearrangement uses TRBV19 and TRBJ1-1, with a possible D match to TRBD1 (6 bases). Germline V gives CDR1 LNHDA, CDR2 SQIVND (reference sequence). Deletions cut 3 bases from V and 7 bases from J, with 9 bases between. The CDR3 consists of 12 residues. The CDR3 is CASSMDSIEAFF. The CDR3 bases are TGTGCCAGTAGTATGGACAGCATTGAAGCTTTCTTT. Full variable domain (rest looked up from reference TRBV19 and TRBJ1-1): DGGITQSPKYLFRKEGQNVTLSCEQNLNHDAMYWYRQDPGQGLRLIYYSQIVNDFQKGDIAEGYSVSREKKESFPLTVTSAQKNPTAFYLCASSMDSIEAFFGQGTRLTVV.

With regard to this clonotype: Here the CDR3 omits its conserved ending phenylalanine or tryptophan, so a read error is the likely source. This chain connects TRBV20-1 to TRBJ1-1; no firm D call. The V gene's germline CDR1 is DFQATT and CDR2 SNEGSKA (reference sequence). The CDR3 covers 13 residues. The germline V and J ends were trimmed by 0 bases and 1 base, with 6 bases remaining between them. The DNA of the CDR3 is TGCAGTGCTAGAGACAGAGGGAACACTGAAGCTTTCTCT. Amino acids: CSARDRGNTEAFS.